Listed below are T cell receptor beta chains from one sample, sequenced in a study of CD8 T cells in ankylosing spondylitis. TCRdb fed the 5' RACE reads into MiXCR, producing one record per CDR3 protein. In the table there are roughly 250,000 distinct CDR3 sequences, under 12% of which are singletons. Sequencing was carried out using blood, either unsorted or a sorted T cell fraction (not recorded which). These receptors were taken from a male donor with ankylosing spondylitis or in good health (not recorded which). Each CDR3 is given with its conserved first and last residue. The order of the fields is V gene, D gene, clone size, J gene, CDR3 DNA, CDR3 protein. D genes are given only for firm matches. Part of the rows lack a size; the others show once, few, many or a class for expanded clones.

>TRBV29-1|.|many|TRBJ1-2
TGCACCGTGGCAGCCACAGCTAACTATGGCTACACCTTC
CTVAATANYGYTF
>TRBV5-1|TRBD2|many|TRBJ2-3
TGCGCCAGCACCCTTAGCGGGGGGGCTGGCACAGATACGCAGTATTTT
CASTLSGGAGTDTQYF
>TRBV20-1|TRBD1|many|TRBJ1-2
TGCAGTGCTCCGCCTGGACAGGAAAACTATGGCTACACCTTC
CSAPPGQENYGYTF
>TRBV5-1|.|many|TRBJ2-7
TGCGCCAGCGCCCCTCAGGGCATCTACGAGCAGTACTTC
CASAPQGIYEQYF
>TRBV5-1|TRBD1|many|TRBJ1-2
TGCGCCAGCAGCTGGGACAGGGCCTATGGCTACACCTTC
CASSWDRAYGYTF
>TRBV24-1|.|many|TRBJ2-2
TGTGCCACCAGTGATCCCGCCACGGGATCCGGGGAGCTGTTTTTT
CATSDPATGSGELFF
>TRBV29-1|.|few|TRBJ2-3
TGCAGCGTGGGAAAGGATTCGGGATTCGTTGCAGATACGCAGTATTTT
CSVGKDSGFVADTQYF
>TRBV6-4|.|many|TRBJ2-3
TGTGCCAGCAGTAGGCGGTCGCTTCCCCCGGGGGCAGATACGCAGTATTTT
CASSRRSLPPGADTQYF
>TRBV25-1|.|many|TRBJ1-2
TGTGCCAGCAGTGTCCGGGAAAACTATGGCTACACCTTC
CASSVRENYGYTF
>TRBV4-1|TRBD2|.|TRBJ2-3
TGCGCCAGCAGCCAAGTACCTAGCGGGAGGGAATTCACAGGTACGCAGTATTTT
CASSQVPSGREFTGTQYF
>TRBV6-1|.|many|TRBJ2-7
TGTGCCAGCAAGAAGGTGGGCGAGCAGTACTTC
CASKKVGEQYF
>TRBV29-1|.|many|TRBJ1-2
TGCAGCGTTGAAGTAGGGTTGGAGGGGCCCCGTGGAGGCTACACCTTC
CSVEVGLEGPRGGYTF
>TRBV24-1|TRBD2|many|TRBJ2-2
TGTGCCACCAGTGATTTCACCGGGGGAGGGACCGGGGAGCTGTTTTTT
CATSDFTGGGTGELFF
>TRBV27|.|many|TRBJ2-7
TGTGCCAGCAGTTTAAGTGGGGACGGTTACGAGCAGTACTTC
CASSLSGDGYEQYF
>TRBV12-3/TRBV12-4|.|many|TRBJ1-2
TGTGCCAGCAGTTTAGCTGACGGAGTCGGTGGCTACACCTTC
CASSLADGVGGYTF
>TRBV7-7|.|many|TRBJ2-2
TGTGCCAGCACCCAGACGTTAGGGGAGCTGTTTTTT
CASTQTLGELFF
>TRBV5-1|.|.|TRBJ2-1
TGCGCCAGCAGCTTGGAGAGCGAGCAGTTCTTC
CASSLESEQFF
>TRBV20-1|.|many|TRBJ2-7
TGCAGTGCTAGAGCTGACGAACAGATCCGTTACGAGCAGTACTTC
CSARADEQIRYEQYF
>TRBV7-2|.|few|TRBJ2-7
TGTGCCAGCAGCCCACTGGGCCAGGCGTCCTACGAGCAGTACTTC
CASSPLGQASYEQYF
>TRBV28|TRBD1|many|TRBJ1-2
TGTGCCAGCAGTTCAGGACAGGGAGCCAACTATGGCTACACCTTC
CASSSGQGANYGYTF
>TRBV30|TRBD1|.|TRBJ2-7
TGTGCCTGGGCTACAGGGGTCACCTACGAGCAGTACTTC
CAWATGVTYEQYF
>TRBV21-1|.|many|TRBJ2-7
TGTGCCAGCAGCAAAGAATCGGTCGATACCTACGAGCAGTACTTC
CASSKESVDTYEQYF
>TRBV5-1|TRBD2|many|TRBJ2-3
TGCGCCAGCAGTCAGACTAGCGGGCCCGGAAGAAATACGCAGTATTTT
CASSQTSGPGRNTQYF
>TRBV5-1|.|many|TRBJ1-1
TGCGCCAGCAGTCCAAGGGCACCCACTGAAGCTTTCTTT
CASSPRAPTEAFF
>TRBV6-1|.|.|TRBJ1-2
TGTGCCAGCAAGGGAGATGGCTACACCTTC
CASKGDGYTF
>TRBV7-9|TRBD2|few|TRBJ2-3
TGTGCCAGCAGCTTAGAGCCCGGATATAGACTAGCGAGCACAGATACGCAGTATTTT
CASSLEPGYRLASTDTQYF
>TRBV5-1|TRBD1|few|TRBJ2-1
TGCGCCAGCAACGAAGGACAGGGGGTATACAATGAGCAGTTCTTC
CASNEGQGVYNEQFF
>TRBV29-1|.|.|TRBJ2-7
TGCAGCGTCTGGACAGTCTCCTACGAGCAGTACTTC
CSVWTVSYEQYF
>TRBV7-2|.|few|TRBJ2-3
TGTGCCAGCAGCCCCTCCCCCGGGTCTACGCAGTATTTT
CASSPSPGSTQYF
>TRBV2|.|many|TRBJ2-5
TGTGCCAGCAGTCACCGGTCGAGTCAAGAGACCCAGTACTTC
CASSHRSSQETQYF
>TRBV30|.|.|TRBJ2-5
TGTGCCTGGAGTAGGGCTAGCGAAGAGACCCAGTACTTC
CAWSRASEETQYF
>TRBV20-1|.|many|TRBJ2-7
TGCAGTGCCCGGACCTTCAGCTCCTACGAGCAGTACTTC
CSARTFSSYEQYF
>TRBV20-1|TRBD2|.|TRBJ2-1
TGCAGTGCTCGGACTAGCGGGTTAAGGAATGAGCAGTTCTTC
CSARTSGLRNEQFF
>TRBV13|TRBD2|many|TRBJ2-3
TGTGCCAGCAGTTCCCGGGGGGGATACACAGATACGCAGTATTTT
CASSSRGGYTDTQYF
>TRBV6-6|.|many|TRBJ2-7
TGTGCCAGCAGCCGGACTGCATACGAGCAGTACTTC
CASSRTAYEQYF
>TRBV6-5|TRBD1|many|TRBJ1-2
TGTGCCAGCAGTTCCGGACAGGGCGGGTACTATGGCTACACCTTC
CASSSGQGGYYGYTF
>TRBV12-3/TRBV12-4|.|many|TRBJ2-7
TGTGCCAGCAGTTTAAGGCACAGGGACCACGAGCAGTACTTC
CASSLRHRDHEQYF
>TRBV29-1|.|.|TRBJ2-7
TGCAGCGTTGAGGGGGGGGGGGCCGCCGAGCAGTGCTTC
CSVEGGGAAEQCF
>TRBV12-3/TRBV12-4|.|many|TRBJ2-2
TGTGCCATCCGGACTGACGCCGGGGAGCTGTTTTTT
CAIRTDAGELFF
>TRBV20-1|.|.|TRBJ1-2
TGCAGTGCTAGAGCCCAAGGAACTAACTATGGCTACACCTTC
CSARAQGTNYGYTF
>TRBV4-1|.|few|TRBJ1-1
TGCGCCAGCAGCCCGTGGAGAGGGGCGAACACTGAAGCTTTCTTT
CASSPWRGANTEAFF
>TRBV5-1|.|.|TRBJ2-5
TGCGCCAGCAGCCAACCGGGCCAAGAGACCCAGTACTTC
CASSQPGQETQYF
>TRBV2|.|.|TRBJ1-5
TGTGCCAGCAGGGGAAATAGGTATAGCAATCAGCCCCAGCATTTT
CASRGNRYSNQPQHF
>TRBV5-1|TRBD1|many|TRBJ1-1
TGCGCCAGCAGCTTGGCCGGGACAGCGAACACTGAAGCTTTCTTT
CASSLAGTANTEAFF
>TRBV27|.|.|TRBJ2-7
TGTGCCAGCAGTCCCCTCGAATCGGGCCAAAAAGGGGTCTACGAGCAGTACTTC
CASSPLESGQKGVYEQYF
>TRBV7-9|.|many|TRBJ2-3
TGTGCCAGCAGCTTAGCACCTTATACGCAGTATTTT
CASSLAPYTQYF
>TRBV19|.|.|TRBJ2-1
TGTGCCAGTAGTATAGGAGGATTGGGGTCCTTATACAATGAGCAGTTCTTC
CASSIGGLGSLYNEQFF
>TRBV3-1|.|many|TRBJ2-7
TGTGCCAGCAGCCAAGATGGTGGAAACGAGCAGTACTTC
CASSQDGGNEQYF
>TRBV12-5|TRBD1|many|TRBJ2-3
TGTGCTAGTGGTTTCACAGGGGACGGGACAGATACGCAGTATTTT
CASGFTGDGTDTQYF
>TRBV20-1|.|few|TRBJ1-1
TGCAGTGCTAGAAGTCAGTCAGGTAGGGTGAGCACTGAAGCTTTCTTT
CSARSQSGRVSTEAFF
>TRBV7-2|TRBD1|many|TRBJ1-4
TGTGCCAGCAGTTACAGGGGGCTTGAAAAACTGTTTTTT
CASSYRGLEKLFF
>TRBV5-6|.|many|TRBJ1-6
TGTGCCAGCAGCTTGGGGGGGAGGAATTCACCCCTCCACTTT
CASSLGGRNSPLHF
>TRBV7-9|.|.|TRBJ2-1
TGTGCCAGCAGCCCCGGGGGACAGAACTACAATGAGCAGTTCTTC
CASSPGGQNYNEQFF
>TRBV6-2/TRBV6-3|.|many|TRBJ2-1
TGTGCCAGCAGTTACTCTTTGGATGAGCAGTTCTTC
CASSYSLDEQFF